The 19 T cell receptor beta chains below were found in one sample sequenced in a study of blood T cell repertoires in COVID-19. Libraries were prepared by immunoSEQ multiplex PCR; TCRdb keeps only in-frame clonotypes and omits some of them. The table has roughly 52,000 clones, 87% seen once. Material: peripheral blood. The receptors were sampled from a man aged 35-49 years with COVID-19, enrolled during active disease.

This clone has only one observation. The chain is built from TRBV3-1 (or the pseudogene TRBV3-2) and TRBJ2-1, with TRBD2 matching 12 bases. CDR1 LGHDT and CDR2 YNNKEL come from the germline V gene (reference sequence). The CDR3 contains 18 residues. V shed 2 bases and J 6 bases; nucleotides not matched to a gene: 11. The CDR3 DNA is TGTGCCAGCAGCCAACTGGCTTTACTAGCGGGGGGATTCAATGAGCAGTTCTTC. Translating gives CASSQLALLAGGFNEQFF.

The gene calls are TRBV6-5 and TRBJ2-7; 8 bases line up with TRBD2. Trimming took 6 bases from V and 9 from J; bases not matched to a gene: 16. Per the germline V gene, CDR1 is MNHEY and CDR2 is SVGAGI. CDR3 length equals 15 residues. The CDR3 DNA reads as TGTGCCAGCAGCGGGGGGGACTCAAAAGGCCGGCGGCAGTACTTC. It encodes CASSGGDSKGRRQYF.

The chain employs TRBV7-2 and TRBJ1-6; D is possibly TRBD1 (5 bases). Trimming pared 5 bases from V and 7 bases from J, leaving 15 bases between. This CDR3 comprises 15 residues. Per germline, CDR1 SGHTA and CDR2 FQGNSA. This chain's CDR3 is CASSGGGLWNSPLHF. CDR3 in DNA: TGTGCCAGCAGCGGGGGGGGTTTGTGGAATTCACCCCTCCACTTT.

This clone was recorded once. This sequence joins TRBV30 and TRBJ1-2; possible D gene TRBD1, 6 bases. The V gene lost 5 bases and the J gene lost 0 bases, with 10 bases spanning the gap. The germline V gene encodes CDR1 GTSNPN and CDR2 SVGIG (reference sequence). This CDR3 has 13 residues. The CDR3 sequence is CAWGDTANYGYTF. The CDR3 DNA sequence: TGTGCCTGGGGGGACACCGCTAACTATGGCTACACCTTC.

The V and J genes are TRBV9 and TRBJ2-3; D possibly corresponds to TRBD2 (6 bases). The CDR3 runs 15 residues. CDR1 and CDR2 from the germline V gene are SGDLS and YYNGEE. Trimming cost V 4 bases and J 4 bases, with 16 bases left between them. This CDR3 is CASSPRLVGADTQYF. CDR3 bases: TGTGCCAGCAGCCCTCGACTAGTGGGGGCAGATACGCAGTATTTT.

The V call is TRBV19, the J call TRBJ2-1; D is uncertain. Germline values: CDR1 LNHDA, CDR2 SQIVND (reference sequence). The V end was cut by 0 bases, the J end by 7 bases, with 4 bases between. The CDR3 totals 12 residues. The CDR3 here is CASSIERNEQFF. The CDR3 DNA follows: TGTGCCAGTAGTATAGAGAGGAATGAGCAGTTCTTC. Variable domain in full (rest from reference TRBV19 and TRBJ2-1): DGGITQSPKYLFRKEGQNVTLSCEQNLNHDAMYWYRQDPGQGLRLIYYSQIVNDFQKGDIAEGYSVSREKKESFPLTVTSAQKNPTAFYLCASSIERNEQFFGPGTRLTVL.

The J gene is TRBJ2-1, the V gene TRBV24-1, with TRBD2 identical over 8 bases. The CDR3 spans 14 residues. The ends lost 4 bases at V and 10 bases at J; junction bases unmatched: 8. Germline V lookup: CDR1 KGHDR, CDR2 SFDVKD. The CDR3, as DNA: TGTGCCACCAGTGACCCGGGACTAGGGGAGGAGCAGTTCTTC. Translated, it gives CATSDPGLGEEQFF.

V usage is TRBV5-1 and J usage is TRBJ2-5; a possible D gene is TRBD1 (7 bases). Deletions cut 2 bases from V and 1 base from J, with 12 bases between. Germline CDR1 reads SGHRS; CDR2 reads YFSETQ. The CDR3 runs 15 residues. In DNA form, the CDR3 reads TGCGCCAGCAGCTTTCAGCAGGGGGGCCAAGAGACCCAGTACTTC. Translated: CASSFQQGGQETQYF. Based on the CDR3 plus reference TRBV5-1 and TRBJ2-5, the full variable domain is KAGVTQTPRYLIKTRGQQVTLSCSPISGHRSVSWYQQTPGQGLQFLFEYFSETQRNKGNFPGRFSGRQFSNSRSEMNVSTLELGDSALYLCASSFQQGGQETQYFGPGTRLLVL.

This clone occurred once. This chain links TRBV27 with TRBJ2-2; 7 bases map to TRBD1. CDR1 is MNHEY, CDR2 SMNVEV, per germline (reference sequence). Unmatched junction bases numbered 5, after V lost 6 bases and J lost 1 base. This CDR3 contains 15 residues. CDR3 in amino acids: CASRLGQMNTGELFF. CDR3 in DNA: TGTGCCAGCAGGCTGGGACAGATGAACACCGGGGAGCTGTTTTTT.

This chain links TRBV18 with TRBJ2-1, with D unclear. Trimming took 0 bases from V and 8 from J, leaving 14 bases between them. The CDR3 is made up of 15 amino acids. The germline V gene encodes CDR1 KGHSH and CDR2 LQKENI. The CDR3 region is CASSPPIMAGHEQFF. In nucleotides, the CDR3 is TGTGCCAGCTCACCACCGATCATGGCAGGCCATGAGCAGTTCTTC.

This clone was recorded only once. The chain has TRBV9 and TRBJ2-7, with D perhaps TRBD1 (6 bases). V lost 4 bases and J 7 bases, leaving 15 bases between the germline ends. Germline V gene sequence: CDR1 SGDLS, CDR2 YYNGEE. CDR3 length: 13 amino acids. CDR3 protein: CASSPRTVGEQYF. CDR3 DNA sequence: TGTGCCAGCAGCCCACGGACAGTAGGGGAGCAGTACTTC.

The CDR3 loop reads CASSHPWGLKAGANVLTF. Here the CDR3 DNA reads TGCGCCAGCAGTCATCCATGGGGACTTAAGGCTGGGGCCAACGTCCTGACTTTC. The gene calls are TRBV23-1 and TRBJ2-6; maybe TRBD2 (6 bases). TRBV23-1 is identified as an open reading frame with a role that is uncertain. V gave up 3 bases and J gave up 2 bases, with 17 bases separating them. The CDR3 is made up of 18 amino acids.

The rearrangement joins TRBV19 to TRBJ2-7; D not resolved. The germline V gene encodes CDR1 LNHDA and CDR2 SQIVND (reference sequence). This CDR3 contains 15 residues. V was trimmed by 3 bases and J by 0 bases, leaving 12 bases between them. CDR3 nucleotide sequence: TGTGCCAGTAGTATTTTAACGGGTCACTCCTACGAGCAGTACTTC. Translated, it gives CASSILTGHSYEQYF.

The rearrangement links TRBV27 to TRBJ2-3; TRBD2 agrees at 8 bases. Losses at the gene ends were 0 bases for V and 2 bases for J; bases not matched to a gene: 4. The germline gives CDR1 MNHEY, CDR2 SMNVEV (reference sequence). The CDR3 loop spans 16 amino acids. The CDR3 sequence is CASSLSSGLVTDTQYF. CDR3 sequence (DNA): TGTGCCAGCAGTTTATCTTCGGGACTAGTCACAGATACGCAGTATTTT.

The chain links TRBV7-3 to TRBJ2-1; TRBD2 is a possible D gene (6 bases). Germline assignment: CDR1 SGHTA and CDR2 FQGTGA. The CDR3 runs 14 residues. The ends were cut back, 2 bases at V and 5 bases at J, with 10 bases in the middle. In nucleotides, the CDR3 is TGTGCCAGCAGCTTATCGGGGGTCCACAATGAGCAGTTCTTC. It codes for CASSLSGVHNEQFF.

J is TRBJ2-1 and V is TRBV5-1, with D possibly being TRBD2 (6 bases). Germline V gives CDR1 SGHRS, CDR2 YFSETQ. CDR3 size: 16 residues. The V end was cut by 4 bases, the J end by 7 bases, with 21 bases between. The CDR3 sequence is CASSVGTAGPGNEQFF. CDR3 sequence (DNA): TGCGCCAGCAGCGTAGGGACGGCGGGACCCGGGAATGAGCAGTTCTTC.

J is TRBJ1-4 and V is TRBV2, with 7 nucleotides matching TRBD1. Per germline, CDR1 SNHLY and CDR2 FYNNEI. The junction had 17 bases not matched to a gene; V was cut back by 6 bases and J by 7 bases. This CDR3 contains 17 residues. For the CDR3, the DNA is TGTGCCAGCAGAGAAAGACAGGGATGGGCGTTAGGTGAAAAACTGTTTTTT. The encoded protein is CASRERQGWALGEKLFF.

The chain uses TRBV7-9 and TRBJ2-1; maybe TRBD1 (6 bases). Germline V gene sequence: CDR1 SEHNR, CDR2 FQNEAQ (reference sequence). The V end was cut by 5 bases, the J end by 7 bases, with 18 bases between. CDR3 size: 15 residues. The CDR3 protein is CASSAAGGTRNEQFF. For the CDR3, the DNA is TGTGCCAGCAGCGCGGCTGGGGGCACAAGAAATGAGCAGTTCTTC.

The chain employs TRBV2 and TRBJ2-5; D is unclear. The CDR3 consists of 14 residues. From germline, CDR1 is SNHLY and CDR2 FYNNEI. Deletions cut 7 bases from V and 0 bases from J, with 12 bases between. The CDR3 DNA reads TGTGCCAGCAAGCACGGTACGAACCAAGAGACCCAGTACTTC. Its protein is CASKHGTNQETQYF.